What follows are 21 T cell receptor beta chains derived from one specimen sequenced in a study of PD-1 blockade in classical Hodgkin lymphoma. Brentuximab vedotin exposure varied, and every patient relapsed after autologous stem cell transplantation. Purification of CD4+ T cells from thawed PBMCs was performed via magnetic negative selection. Method: immunoSEQ multiplex PCR; TCRdb's copy keeps in-frame clones and lacks some. This repertoire shows approximately 17,000 clones, around 81% found once; its top ten account for 1%. The material sequenced was CD4+ T cells from blood, taken at baseline. All receptors derive from a human donor with classical Hodgkin lymphoma.

The rearrangement uses TRBV7-2 and TRBJ1-6; D unresolved. Trimming removed 0 bases from V and 4 bases from J, with 7 bases in between. Germline V CDR1 and CDR2: SGHTA, FQGNSA. The CDR3 sequence is 15 residues long. CDR3 amino acids: CASSLAALYNSPLHF. The CDR3 DNA reads as TGTGCCAGCAGCTTAGCGGCTTTATATAATTCACCCCTCCACTTT.

V usage is TRBV27 and J usage is TRBJ1-5; a weak D match, TRBD1 (5 bases). Between the trimmed V and J ends, which lost 10 bases and 5 bases, there was a span of 15 bases. Germline CDR1 and CDR2: MNHEY and SMNVEV (reference sequence). CDR3 length: 13 residues. The CDR3 loop is CATRSGNYQPQHF. The DNA of the CDR3 is TGTGCCACCCGGTCAGGGAATTATCAGCCCCAGCATTTT.

The chain links TRBV6-5 to TRBJ1-3; D perhaps matches TRBD1 (5 bases). Trimming cost V 8 bases and J 0 bases, with 11 bases left between them. CDR3 size: 14 residues. Germline lookup yields CDR1 MNHEY and CDR2 SVGAGI. The CDR3 protein is CASVDNNSGNTIYF. As DNA, the CDR3 is TGTGCCAGCGTGGACAACAACTCTGGAAACACCATATATTTT.

This sequence joins TRBV18 and TRBJ2-7; D is undetermined. Looked up from germline, CDR1 is KGHSH and CDR2 is LQKENI. The CDR3 has 13 residues. V lost 2 bases to trimming and J lost 1 base, with 6 bases between them. The CDR3 loop reads CASSPRSSYEQYF. In DNA form, the CDR3 reads TGTGCCAGCTCACCAAGGAGTTCCTACGAGCAGTACTTC.

A few counts support this clone. V and J are TRBV2 and TRBJ1-1, with D possibly matching TRBD1 (6 bases). The germline CDR1 and CDR2 sequences are SNHLY and FYNNEI. The CDR3 length is 12 residues. V lost 6 bases, J lost 7 bases, and 12 bases lay in between. In DNA form, the CDR3 reads TGTGCCAGCAGCTGGACAGCGGGTGAAGCTTTCTTT. Amino acids: CASSWTAGEAFF.

This chain links TRBV12-5 with TRBJ2-5; 7 bases map to TRBD1. Germline V gene sequence: CDR1 LGHNT, CDR2 FRNRAP. CDR3 length: 16 amino acids. Trimming cost V 7 bases and J 1 base; bases outside gene matches: 12. In DNA, the CDR3 is TGTGCTAGTGCCCCCGGGACAGCGGTCTCCCAAGAGACCCAGTACTTC. Translated, it gives CASAPGTAVSQETQYF.

The V gene is TRBV11-3, the J gene TRBJ2-3, with TRBD2 matching over 14 bases. J gave up 7 bases and V 1 base, and 16 bases lay outside the gene matches. The CDR3 runs to 20 residues. The germline CDR1 and CDR2 sequences are SGHNT and YENEEA. The CDR3 loop reads CASSLGGTSGGRFSQHTQYF. The CDR3 DNA is TGTGCCAGCAGCTTAGGGGGGACTAGCGGGGGCCGATTTTCACAACATACGCAGTATTTT.

The rearrangement joins TRBV19 to TRBJ2-7, with 11 bases that match TRBD2. V lost 7 bases and J lost 3; bases outside the gene matches: 8. CDR1 is LNHDA, CDR2 SQIVND, per germline (reference sequence). CDR3 length: 15 residues. CDR3 DNA sequence: TGTGCCAGTACCCCCCGTAGCGGGAGGGACTACGAGCAGTACTTC. Translating gives CASTPRSGRDYEQYF.

This chain links TRBV6-1 with TRBJ1-2; D gene uncertain. V lost 1 base, J lost 7 bases, and 4 bases lay in between. From germline, CDR1 is MNHNS and CDR2 SASEGT. The CDR3 spans 11 residues. The CDR3 is CASSEGGGYTF. CDR3 in DNA: TGTGCCAGCAGTGAAGGGGGTGGCTACACCTTC.

This clone was seen just once. This sequence joins TRBV6-6 and TRBJ2-1; weak D call: TRBD1 (5 bases). This CDR3 is built from 15 residues. Trimming left V 4 bases short and J 3 bases short, with 13 bases between. Per germline, CDR1 MNHNY and CDR2 SVGAGI (reference sequence). The CDR3 nucleotides are TGTGCCAGCAGTTCCCAGGGTCCCATCTACAATGAGCAGTTCTTC. Protein: CASSSQGPIYNEQFF.

The chain couples TRBV6-4 to TRBJ1-4; D is ambiguous. With 0 bases removed from V and 7 bases from J, the gap between germline ends came to 15 bases. CDR1 is MRHNA, CDR2 SNTAGT, per germline. CDR3 length: 16 residues. This chain's CDR3 is CASSDSTPCRCEKLFF. As DNA, the CDR3 is TGTGCCAGCAGTGACTCGACTCCTTGCAGGTGTGAAAAACTGTTTTTT.

The rearrangement joins TRBV28 to TRBJ1-2; no firm D call. This CDR3 is 14 amino acids long. The germline gives CDR1 MDHEN, CDR2 SYDVKM. Deletions cut 5 bases from V and 4 bases from J, with 14 bases between. CDR3 amino acids: CASSPIPNRYGYTF. CDR3 in DNA: TGTGCCAGCAGTCCTATTCCCAACCGCTATGGCTACACCTTC.

This rearrangement joins TRBV7-9 to TRBJ1-4; D uncertain. Germline V gene lookup returns CDR1 SEHNR and CDR2 FQNEAQ (reference sequence). The CDR3 has 15 residues. V was clipped by 5 bases and J by 10 bases, with 20 bases between them. Here the CDR3 reads CASSPAGGPNRKLFF. The CDR3, as DNA: TGTGCCAGCAGCCCAGCAGGCGGTCCCAATCGAAAACTGTTTTTT.

V and J are TRBV29-1 and TRBJ2-7; D is unclear. This CDR3 comprises 14 residues. Germline CDR1 is SQVTM and CDR2 is ANQGSEA. V was shortened by 4 bases and J by 3 bases, with 16 bases between the two germline ends. CDR3 loop: CSVAAGGRFYEQYF. For the CDR3, the DNA is TGCAGCGTTGCAGCAGGCGGCAGGTTCTACGAGCAGTACTTC.

The gene calls are TRBV18 and TRBJ1-1; 7 nucleotides match TRBD1. CDR1 is KGHSH, CDR2 LQKENI, per germline. V dropped 2 bases and J dropped 10; count of bases not matched to a gene: 10. The CDR3 is 14 amino acids. CDR3 residues: CASSPDRVSSGAFF. The CDR3 region has the DNA TGTGCCAGCTCACCAGACAGGGTCTCTTCTGGAGCTTTCTTT.

The chain uses TRBV2 and TRBJ2-2; D is possibly TRBD1 (6 bases). V was cut by 4 bases and J by 4 bases, with 13 bases left in between. CDR1 is SNHLY and CDR2 is FYNNEI in the germline V gene. This CDR3 region has 15 residues. CDR3 sequence reads: CASSASTGPTGELFF. The CDR3 DNA is TGTGCCAGCAGTGCCTCGACAGGACCCACCGGGGAGCTGTTTTTT.

The chain couples TRBV2 to TRBJ1-2; possible D gene TRBD1, 5 bases. CDR1 is SNHLY, CDR2 FYNNEI, per germline. The germline V and J ends were trimmed by 3 bases and 6 bases, with 14 bases remaining between them. This CDR3 region has 14 residues. In DNA form, the CDR3 reads TGTGCCAGCAGTGATGGGACCACCCGGGATGGCTACACCTTC. Its translation: CASSDGTTRDGYTF.

This clone was detected a few times. The chain employs TRBV29-1 and TRBJ2-7; the D is unclear. Germline values: CDR1 SQVTM, CDR2 ANQGSEA. V shed 1 base and J shed 0 bases, with 4 bases lying between them. The CDR3 spans 12 residues. CDR3 nucleotide sequence: TGCAGCGTTGAAGGGGCCTCCTACGAGCAGTACTTC. Its protein is CSVEGASYEQYF.

The V and J genes are TRBV9 and TRBJ2-7; 8 bases are a match to TRBD1. Trimming took 6 bases from V and 6 from J; bases not matched to a gene: 14. The CDR3 runs 15 residues. Per germline, CDR1 SGDLS and CDR2 YYNGEE. The CDR3 region is CASNPRAGQGPEQYF. CDR3 coding DNA: TGTGCCAGCAACCCCAGAGCCGGACAGGGTCCCGAGCAGTACTTC.

The chain links TRBV28 to TRBJ2-1; 8 bases align to TRBD2. Germline V CDR1 and CDR2: MDHEN, SYDVKM. Germline trimming cut 2 bases from V and 9 bases from J; bases unmatched to any gene: 9. The length of the CDR3 is 15 residues. CDR3 sequence (DNA): TGTGCCAGCAGTTTAAGCGGGAGTGGGTCCCCTGAGCAGTTCTTC. Amino acid sequence: CASSLSGSGSPEQFF. The variable domain in full, with the rest retrieved from reference TRBV28 and TRBJ2-1, is DVKVTQSSRYLVKRTGEKVFLECVQDMDHENMFWYRQDPGLGLRLIYFSYDVKMKEKGDIPEGYSVSREKKERFSLILESASTNQTSMYLCASSLSGSGSPEQFFGPGTRLTVL.

The CDR3 DNA follows: TGTGCCACCAGCAGAGTCGTGGATCAGCCCCAGCATTTT. As protein: CATSRVVDQPQHF. The chain has TRBV15 and TRBJ1-5; no clear D gene. The germline V gene encodes CDR1 LNHNV and CDR2 YYDKDF (reference sequence). Trimming shortened V by 1 base and J by 5 bases, and 6 bases separated the two germline ends. The CDR3 is 13 residues long.